This T cell receptor beta chain comes out of a study of T-cell reconstitution after alpha-beta-depleted transplantation in children. Whole-study results and caveats: It was reported that alpha-beta T cells came from several hundred expanded graft clones (about two months after transplant).

Relative to its sample, this clonotype is medium-sized. The antigen remains unidentified. Construction of the TCRbeta library involved unique molecular identifiers. TCRdb processed the PCR reads anew with MiXCR; each CDR3 protein has one entry. The table shows 7,000 to 9,500 distinct CDR3 sequences, with 25% to 35% occurring only once. With 6 bases removed from V and 6 bases from J, the gap between germline ends came to 14 bases. CDR1 and CDR2 (germline): LNHDA, SQIVND (reference sequence). The CDR3 length is 14 residues. The chain carries TRBV19 and TRBJ2-2; no definite D call. The TCR sequence derives from a boy in the first two years of life who had a stem cell transplant for SCID, so the T cells may come from the graft donor. This material consisted of peripheral blood, taken 60 days after TCRalphabeta/CD19-depleted stem cell transplant. CDR3 in DNA: TGTGCCAGTAGCTCCACCAAGGTATCCGGGGAGCTGTTTTTT. As protein: CASSSTKVSGELFF.